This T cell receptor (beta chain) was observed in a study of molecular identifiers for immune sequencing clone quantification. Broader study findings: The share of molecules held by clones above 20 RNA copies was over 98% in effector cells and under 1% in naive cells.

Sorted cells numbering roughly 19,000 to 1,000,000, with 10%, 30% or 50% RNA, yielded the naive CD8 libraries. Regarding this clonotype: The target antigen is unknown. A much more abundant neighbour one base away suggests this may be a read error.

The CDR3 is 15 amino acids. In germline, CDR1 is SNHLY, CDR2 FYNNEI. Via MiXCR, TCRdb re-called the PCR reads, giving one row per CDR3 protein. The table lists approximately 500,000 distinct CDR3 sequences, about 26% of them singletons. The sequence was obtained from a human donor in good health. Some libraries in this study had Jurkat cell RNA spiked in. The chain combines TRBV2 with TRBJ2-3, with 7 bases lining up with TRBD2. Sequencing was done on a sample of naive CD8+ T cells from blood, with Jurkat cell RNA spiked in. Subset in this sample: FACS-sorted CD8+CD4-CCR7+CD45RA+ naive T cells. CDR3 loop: CASSPTSGARDTRYF. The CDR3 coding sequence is TGTGCCAGCAGTCCTACGAGCGGGGCGAGAGATACGCGGTATTTT.